Listed here are 31 T cell receptor beta chains from one sample, sequenced in a study of blood T cell repertoires in COVID-19. The method was immunoSEQ multiplex PCR; TCRdb's version includes in-frame clones alone and lacks a portion of them. The top ten clones hold around 4.7% of a sample with about 6,800 clones, 75% to 90% of them seen once. Sequencing was performed on peripheral blood. The source is a man older than 75 with active COVID-19.

The genes are TRBV28 and TRBJ1-1; TRBD1 aligns across 7 bases. CDR3 length: 13 residues. The V gene end was trimmed by 5 bases and the J gene end by 11 bases; junction bases not matched to a gene: 11. Germline CDR1 and CDR2: MDHEN and SYDVKM. The CDR3 DNA reads TGTGCCAGCAGTCTCTACAGGGGCGGAGGGGCTTTCTTT. It specifies CASSLYRGGGAFF.

In this sample, this clone turned up once. V and J are TRBV28 and TRBJ1-5; TRBD1 matches 7 bases. CDR1 is MDHEN, CDR2 SYDVKM, per germline. CDR3 length: 15 amino acids. V lost 6 bases and J lost 3; bases outside the gene matches: 8. The CDR3 DNA sequence: TGTGCCAGCAGCCCCGGGACAGCTTACAATCAGCCCCAGCATTTT. Its translation is CASSPGTAYNQPQHF.

The chain joins TRBV30 to TRBJ2-7, with TRBD1 identical over 7 bases. Germline V gene sequence: CDR1 GTSNPN, CDR2 SVGIG (reference sequence). V was clipped by 3 bases and J by 3 bases; unmatched bases: 11. The CDR3 runs to 15 residues. The CDR3 DNA sequence: TGTGCCTGGAGCCCACCGGGACAGCGATACTACGAGCAGTACTTC. This sequence encodes CAWSPPGQRYYEQYF.

The V gene is TRBV21-1, the J gene TRBJ2-7; the tabulated D call, TRBD2, remains unverified against the DNA. TRBV21-1 is a pseudogene segment. The CDR3 is made up of 15 amino acids. CDR3 protein: CASSKCLAGYYEQYF. In nucleotides, the CDR3 is TGTGCCAGCAGCAAATGTCTAGCGGGATATTACGAGCAGTACTTC.

The rearrangement joins TRBV15 to TRBJ2-6; no reliable D call. The germline V gene encodes CDR1 LNHNV and CDR2 YYDKDF (reference sequence). CDR3 size: 15 residues. V was shortened by 8 bases and J by 0 bases, with 11 bases between the two germline ends. The CDR3 nucleotides read TGTGCCACCGGAGAGCCTAGCTCTGGGGCCAACGTCCTGACTTTC. It is translated as CATGEPSSGANVLTF.

This chain connects TRBV28 to TRBJ2-5, with TRBD1 identical over 9 bases. This CDR3 contains 14 residues. CDR1 is MDHEN, CDR2 SYDVKM, per germline. The trim removed 7 bases at V and 4 bases at J, leaving 7 bases unmatched. CDR3 nucleotides: TGTGCCAGCAATAACAGGGGGCCGGGAGAGACCCAGTACTTC. Residues: CASNNRGPGETQYF.

The chain has TRBV3-1 (or the pseudogene TRBV3-2) and TRBJ2-3; weak D call: TRBD1 (6 bases). CDR1 is LGHDT, CDR2 YNNKEL, per germline (reference sequence). This CDR3 has 14 residues. Trimming cost V 4 bases and J 5 bases, with 13 bases left between them. The CDR3 coding sequence is TGTGCCAGCAGCCTACAGGGAATTCGAGATACGCAGTATTTT. Residues: CASSLQGIRDTQYF.

Details on this clone: At one end, the junction sequence differs from germline, possibly due to a read error. The rearrangement joins TRBV2 to TRBJ1-2; D is possibly TRBD1 (6 bases). Germline lookup yields CDR1 SNHLY and CDR2 FYNNEI. The CDR3 is 15 residues long. In DNA form, the CDR3 reads TGCCCCCCGGACAGCGGTAAGACCGTCAACTATGGCTACACCTTC. Amino acid sequence: CPPDSGKTVNYGYTF.

The chain has TRBV20-1 and TRBJ1-5; no definite D call. Germline V gene lookup returns CDR1 DFQATT and CDR2 SNEGSKA (reference sequence). The CDR3 totals 12 residues. Trimming took off 6 bases at V and 8 bases at J, with 14 bases between the two ends. Written as DNA, the CDR3 is TGCAGTGCCAGTAGAGGGTCGGAGCCCCAGCATTTT. Translation: CSASRGSEPQHF.

V usage is TRBV5-1 and J usage is TRBJ2-1; 8 nucleotides match TRBD2. Germline CDR1 SGHRS, CDR2 YFSETQ. This CDR3 has 15 amino acids. After removal of 2 bases from V and 2 bases from J, the junction contained 3 bases not matched to a gene. As DNA, the CDR3 is TGCGCCAGCAGCTTTAGCGGGGACACCTACAATGAGCAGTTCTTC. Its translation is CASSFSGDTYNEQFF.

The chain employs TRBV27 and TRBJ2-5; the match to TRBD1 covers 9 bases. Germline trimming cut 2 bases from V and 3 bases from J; bases unmatched to any gene: 1. The germline gives CDR1 MNHEY, CDR2 SMNVEV (reference sequence). The CDR3 runs to 14 residues. DNA for the CDR3: TGTGCCAGCAGTTTAAGGACAGGGGAAGAGACCCAGTACTTC. This translates into CASSLRTGEETQYF.

The rearrangement links TRBV5-4 to TRBJ2-7; 10 bases are a match to TRBD2. Germline CDR1 SGHNT, CDR2 YYREEE (reference sequence). The J segment lost 6 bases and the V segment lost 4 bases, leaving 10 bases of the junction unmatched. CDR3 length: 15 amino acids. DNA of the CDR3: TGTGCCAGCAGCGGTTCTAGCGGGAGATCTGTCGAGCAGTACTTC. This translates into CASSGSSGRSVEQYF.

CDR3 bases: TGTGCCAGCAGCAGAGAAATAGCGTATGGCTACACCTTC. Its protein product is CASSREIAYGYTF. The rearrangement uses TRBV6-2 or TRBV6-3 and TRBJ1-2; D unresolved. CDR1 and CDR2 from the germline V gene are MNHEY and SVGEGT. This CDR3 contains 13 residues. The ends were cut back, 6 bases at V and 5 bases at J, with 13 bases in the middle.

The CDR3 is CASSQDEGIGEKLFF. The CDR3 DNA reads as TGCGCCAGCAGCCAAGATGAGGGTATTGGGGAAAAACTGTTTTTT. This chain joins TRBV4-3 and TRBJ1-4; D unresolved. Deletions cut 0 bases from V and 8 bases from J, with 13 bases between. The CDR3 is 15 residues long. CDR1 is LGHNA and CDR2 is YSLEER in the germline V gene.

This chain uses TRBV7-2 with TRBJ1-4; 7 nucleotides match TRBD1. CDR1 is SGHTA and CDR2 is FQGNSA in the germline V gene. Losses at the gene ends were 4 bases for V and 10 bases for J; bases not matched to a gene: 12. The CDR3 runs 15 residues. In DNA form, the CDR3 reads TGTGCCAGCAGCTGGGGCGACAGGGAACGGGGAAAACTGTTTTTT. Its translation: CASSWGDRERGKLFF.

This chain connects TRBV19 to TRBJ2-4; 7 bases line up with TRBD1. V lost 5 bases and J lost 7; bases outside the gene matches: 8. Germline V gene data show CDR1 as LNHDA and CDR2 as SQIVND (reference sequence). This CDR3 has 14 amino acids. This CDR3 is CASSPRGQSNIQYF. The CDR3 DNA follows: TGTGCCAGTAGTCCCCGGGGACAGTCGAACATTCAGTACTTC.

The rearrangement joins TRBV2 to TRBJ2-5, with 12 bases that match TRBD2. The length of the CDR3 is 15 residues. V was pared by 5 bases and J by 5 bases, with 6 bases of the junction left unmatched. Germline V gives CDR1 SNHLY, CDR2 FYNNEI. In DNA form, the CDR3 reads TGTGCCAGCAGTTCCGGACTAGCGGGAAGGGAGACCCAGTACTTC. Translation: CASSSGLAGRETQYF. Together with reference TRBV2 and TRBJ2-5, the CDR3 gives the full variable domain: EPEVTQTPSHQVTQMGQEVILRCVPISNHLYFYWYRQILGQKVEFLVSFYNNEISEKSEIFDDQFSVERPDGSNFTLKIRSTKLEDSAMYFCASSSGLAGRETQYFGPGTRLLVL.

This clone was counted once. The chain couples TRBV5-6 to TRBJ2-5; 9 bases align to TRBD1. The CDR3 loop spans 16 amino acids. Germline trimming cut 4 bases from V and 4 bases from J; bases unmatched to any gene: 11. Germline assignment: CDR1 SGHDT and CDR2 YYEEEE. DNA of the CDR3: TGTGCCAGCAGCCCGGGGACAGGGTCGGTTGTAGAGACCCAGTACTTC. This translates into CASSPGTGSVVETQYF.

The chain employs TRBV28 and TRBJ2-4; 7 bases are a match to TRBD2. The CDR3 covers 20 residues. Germline assignment: CDR1 MDHEN and CDR2 SYDVKM. The J segment lost 3 bases and the V segment lost 5 bases, leaving 22 bases of the junction unmatched. For the CDR3, the DNA is TGTGCCAGCAGTCCCTCGACTAGCCGAGTCCGTCGGGTTAGCAAAAACATTCAGTACTTC. As protein: CASSPSTSRVRRVSKNIQYF.

The chain's CDR3 is CASSRVLAGGKTQYF. In DNA form, the CDR3 reads TGTGCCAGCAGCCGGGTTCTAGCGGGAGGAAAGACCCAGTACTTC. The chain is built from TRBV5-8 and TRBJ2-5; 11 bases line up with TRBD2. Germline CDR1 SGHTS, CDR2 YDEGEE. V shed 4 bases, J shed 6 bases, and the junction held 8 bases outside the gene matches. The CDR3 consists of 15 residues.

The V call is TRBV4-1, the J call TRBJ2-1; 11 nucleotides line up with TRBD2. The CDR3 totals 16 residues. Germline trimming cut 2 bases from V and 2 bases from J; bases unmatched to any gene: 2. The germline V gene encodes CDR1 MGHRA and CDR2 YSYEKL. The CDR3 sequence: CASSQLAGGAYNEQFF. The CDR3, as DNA: TGCGCCAGCAGCCAATTAGCGGGAGGGGCCTACAATGAGCAGTTCTTC.

The V call is TRBV27, the J call TRBJ2-2; the D gene is possibly TRBD1 (5 bases). V was shortened by 2 bases and J by 7 bases, with 11 bases between the two germline ends. The CDR3 spans 14 residues. Germline CDR1 reads MNHEY; CDR2 reads SMNVEV (reference sequence). In DNA form, the CDR3 reads TGTGCCAGCAGTTTACGACAGCGCCTCGGGGAGCTGTTTTTT. This gives the protein CASSLRQRLGELFF.

J is TRBJ2-7 and V is TRBV9; TRBD2 matches 8 bases. The CDR3 has 16 residues. Germline CDR1 SGDLS, CDR2 YYNGEE. Trimming removed 0 bases from V and 2 bases from J; junction bases left unmatched: 7. The CDR3 DNA is TGTGCCAGCAGCGTAGGTGCGGGAGGTCGCGCCTACGAGCAGTACTTC. As protein: CASSVGAGGRAYEQYF.

The chain couples TRBV19 to TRBJ1-1; D is possibly TRBD1 (6 bases). Deletions cut 1 base from V and 7 bases from J, with 13 bases between. Germline CDR1 and CDR2: LNHDA and SQIVND (reference sequence). CDR3 length: 14 residues. This CDR3 reads CASSIAQGLVEAFF. The CDR3 DNA is TGTGCCAGTAGTATAGCCCAGGGGCTGGTTGAAGCTTTCTTT.

The chain couples TRBV18 to TRBJ1-6; TRBD1 matches 7 bases. Germline V gene sequence: CDR1 KGHSH, CDR2 LQKENI. This CDR3 is built from 15 residues. The V segment lost 5 bases and the J segment 5 bases; nucleotides outside the gene matches: 6. CDR3 coding DNA: TGTGCCAGCTCAGACGGGACAGTCGATAATTCACCCCTCCACTTT. It specifies CASSDGTVDNSPLHF.

The chain links TRBV7-2 to TRBJ1-2; 10 bases are shared with TRBD1. Per germline, CDR1 SGHTA and CDR2 FQGNSA. This CDR3 contains 15 residues. V trimming: 5 bases; J trimming: 4 bases; junction bases outside the gene matches: 7. CDR3 DNA sequence: TGTGCCAGCAGCACCCGACAGGGGGCGTTCTATGGCTACACCTTC. It is translated as CASSTRQGAFYGYTF.

CDR3 DNA: TGCGCCAGCAGCTTGGATACAGCCAATATGAACACTGAAGCTTTCTTT. Protein product: CASSLDTANMNTEAFF. The chain recombines TRBV5-1 with TRBJ1-1; D is ambiguous. CDR1 is SGHRS and CDR2 is YFSETQ in the germline V gene. This CDR3 comprises 16 residues. Trimming took off 0 bases at V and 0 bases at J, with 12 bases between the two ends.

The genes are TRBV6-5 and TRBJ1-3, with D possibly TRBD1 on 6 matching bases. The CDR3 sequence is 14 residues long. Deletions cut 4 bases from V and 4 bases from J, with 11 bases between. Germline lookup yields CDR1 MNHEY and CDR2 SVGAGI. The CDR3 DNA follows: TGTGCCAGCAGTTCTTGGGGGCCCGGAAACACCATATATTTT. Translation gives CASSSWGPGNTIYF.

The chain joins TRBV4-2 to TRBJ2-2; 11 bases map to TRBD2. Germline V CDR1 and CDR2: LGHNA, YNFKEQ. The CDR3 spans 18 residues. V shed 0 bases, J shed 6 bases, and the junction held 9 bases outside the gene matches. The chain's CDR3 is CASSQDWRLAGTSGELFF. CDR3 nucleotide sequence: TGTGCCAGCAGCCAAGATTGGCGACTAGCGGGGACTTCCGGGGAGCTGTTTTTT.

This chain joins TRBV7-3 and TRBJ2-5; 10 bases fit TRBD2. The V gene's germline CDR1 is SGHTA and CDR2 FQGTGA. CDR3 length: 14 residues. The trim removed 7 bases at V and 1 base at J, leaving 3 bases unmatched. CDR3 residues: CASKPSGSQETQYF. The CDR3 DNA reads as TGTGCCAGCAAGCCTAGCGGGAGCCAAGAGACCCAGTACTTC.

The chain links TRBV10-3 to TRBJ1-6; TRBD1 matches at 10 bases. Germline CDR1 and CDR2: ENHRY and SYGVKD. V shed 6 bases, J shed 8 bases, and the junction held 10 bases outside the gene matches. The CDR3 is made up of 16 amino acids. As DNA, the CDR3 is TGTGCCATCAGGACAGGGGGCGAGGGGAGTGATTCACCCCTCCACTTT. Residues: CAIRTGGEGSDSPLHF.